Shown below are 21 T cell receptor beta chains from a single sample sequenced in a study of control samples from healthy donors and cancer patients. Sequencing was performed with immunoSEQ multiplex PCR; in TCRdb, only in-frame clones are kept and a portion is missing. The table includes 90,000 to 140,000 clones, roughly 80% detected once. The sequenced sample consisted of blood. These receptors all stem from a woman aged 45 to 65 in good health.

The CDR3 loop reads CASSETSGRSMTQYF. The CDR3 region has the DNA TGTGCCAGCAGCGAGACTAGCGGCAGATCGATGACCCAGTACTTC. The chain combines TRBV7-2 with TRBJ2-5, with 9 bases that match TRBD2. Germline V CDR1 and CDR2: SGHTA, FQGNSA. The CDR3 spans 15 residues. V lost 5 bases and J lost 7; bases outside the gene matches: 11. The full variable domain, in which reference TRBV7-2 and TRBJ2-5 provide the parts outside the CDR3, is GAGVSQSPSNKVTEKGKDVELRCDPISGHTALYWYRQSLGQGLEFLIYFQGNSAPDKSGLPSDRFSAERTGGSVSTLTIQRTQQEDSAVYLCASSETSGRSMTQYFGPGTRLLVL.

The V gene is TRBV6-4, the J gene TRBJ2-7; 8 bases map to TRBD2. This CDR3 is built from 15 residues. The ends lost 4 bases at V and 0 bases at J; junction bases unmatched: 5. Germline V gene data show CDR1 as MRHNA and CDR2 as SNTAGT. In DNA, the CDR3 is TGTGCCAGCAGTGCCTTAGCGGGAAGCTCCTACGAGCAGTACTTC. Translating it yields CASSALAGSSYEQYF.

The chain carries TRBV11-2 and TRBJ1-3, with unresolved D. The CDR3 sequence is 13 residues long. Trimming removed 0 bases from V and 4 bases from J, with 4 bases in between. Germline V gene data show CDR1 as SGHAT and CDR2 as FQNNGV. In DNA, the CDR3 is TGTGCCAGCAGCTTAGAAGGAGGAAACACCATATATTTT. This sequence encodes CASSLEGGNTIYF.

V usage is TRBV19 and J usage is TRBJ1-3; D ambiguous. V lost 3 bases and J 4 bases, leaving 19 bases between the germline ends. Germline V gene sequence: CDR1 LNHDA, CDR2 SQIVND (reference sequence). This CDR3 spans 17 amino acids. The CDR3 bases are TGTGCCAGTAGTATTAGGGCGGACGCCTTCTTCGGAAACACCATATATTTT. Translating it yields CASSIRADAFFGNTIYF.

This clone appeared a single time. This chain connects TRBV6-2 or TRBV6-3 to TRBJ2-1, with D possibly TRBD2 on 5 matching bases. Trimming left V 4 bases short and J 0 bases short, with 13 bases between. Germline CDR1 and CDR2: MNHEY and SVGEGT. The CDR3 runs 16 residues. CDR3 bases: TGTGCCAGCAGTTTACGAGCGGCTAGCTCCTACAATGAGCAGTTCTTC. It translates to CASSLRAASSYNEQFF.

The V call is TRBV27, the J call TRBJ1-1; D unresolved. Germline V gives CDR1 MNHEY, CDR2 SMNVEV (reference sequence). This CDR3 contains 14 residues. Trimming cost V 5 bases and J 2 bases, with 12 bases left between them. The CDR3 DNA reads TGTGCCAGCAGTCCCCTACGTGGAAACACTGAAGCTTTCTTT. Translated: CASSPLRGNTEAFF.

The genes are TRBV28 and TRBJ2-7; no clear D gene. V shed 5 bases and J shed 7 bases, with 12 bases lying between them. Germline lookup yields CDR1 MDHEN and CDR2 SYDVKM. This CDR3 contains 12 residues. The CDR3 bases are TGTGCCAGCAGTCCCGCTCAGTTAGAGCAGTACTTC. This gives the protein CASSPAQLEQYF.

The chain is built from TRBV6-2 or TRBV6-3 and TRBJ2-7; 7 bases are shared with TRBD1. Germline V gives CDR1 MNHEY, CDR2 SVGEGT. Trimming took 5 bases from V and 6 from J; bases not matched to a gene: 13. The CDR3 sequence is 15 residues long. The CDR3 spells CASSGGQAALAEQYF. Here the CDR3 DNA reads TGTGCCAGCAGTGGCGGACAGGCGGCCTTAGCCGAGCAGTACTTC.

The chain employs TRBV6-5 and TRBJ1-1; TRBD1 matches 8 bases. The trim removed 4 bases at V and 5 bases at J, leaving 3 bases unmatched. Germline CDR1 and CDR2: MNHEY and SVGAGI. The CDR3 is 13 amino acids. The chain's CDR3 is CASSSGGRTEAFF. DNA for the CDR3: TGTGCCAGCAGTTCAGGGGGCAGGACTGAAGCTTTCTTT.

This clone showed up just once. J is TRBJ1-2 and V is TRBV7-3; no clear D gene. V lost 4 bases, J lost 6 bases, and 18 bases lay in between. This CDR3 comprises 15 residues. Germline CDR1 is SGHTA and CDR2 is FQGTGA. CDR3 nucleotides: TGTGCCAGCAGCTCCGAAGTGACGGGAAGGCATGGCTACACCTTC. Translating gives CASSSEVTGRHGYTF.

This clone was picked up one time. The rearrangement links TRBV24-1 to TRBJ2-5; 9 positions agree with TRBD2. CDR3 length: 13 amino acids. V lost 5 bases to trimming and J lost 5 bases; unmatched junction nucleotides: 2. Germline values: CDR1 KGHDR, CDR2 SFDVKD. The CDR3 DNA reads as TGTGCCACCAGTGTCGCGGGAGGGGAGACCCAGTACTTC. This codes for CATSVAGGETQYF.

The gene calls are TRBV27 and TRBJ1-2; 7 bases agree with TRBD1. J lost 8 bases, V lost 6 bases, and 9 bases had no gene match. This CDR3 is 13 amino acids long. From germline, CDR1 is MNHEY and CDR2 SMNVEV (reference sequence). The CDR3 reads CASRRQGARGYTF. In DNA, the CDR3 is TGTGCCAGCAGGCGACAGGGAGCAAGGGGCTACACCTTC.

CDR3 in DNA: TGTGCCAGCAGCTTCTTCGGGACAGGGTCCGAGCAGTACTTC. Translated, it gives CASSFFGTGSEQYF. The V and J genes are TRBV5-6 and TRBJ2-7, with 9 bases fitting TRBD1. The CDR3 loop spans 14 amino acids. V lost 2 bases and J lost 6; bases outside the gene matches: 6. Germline V gene data show CDR1 as SGHDT and CDR2 as YYEEEE.

This chain connects TRBV11-2 to TRBJ2-1; D not resolved. Germline-derived CDR1 and CDR2 are SGHAT and FQNNGV. With 1 base removed from V and 6 bases from J, the gap between germline ends came to 4 bases. The length of the CDR3 is 12 residues. This CDR3 is CASSLVGNEQFF. The DNA of the CDR3 is TGTGCCAGCAGCTTAGTTGGCAATGAGCAGTTCTTC.

The chain is built from TRBV2 and TRBJ1-2; D gene uncertain. The germline V and J ends were trimmed by 0 bases and 0 bases, with 5 bases remaining between them. The CDR3 runs to 14 residues. Germline assignment: CDR1 SNHLY and CDR2 FYNNEI. CDR3 protein: CASSEALANYGYTF. The CDR3 DNA sequence: TGTGCCAGCAGTGAAGCGCTAGCTAACTATGGCTACACCTTC.

This rearrangement joins TRBV19 to TRBJ1-1; TRBD1 aligns across 9 bases. Germline trimming cut 1 base from V and 0 bases from J; bases unmatched to any gene: 6. The germline gives CDR1 LNHDA, CDR2 SQIVND (reference sequence). CDR3 length: 17 amino acids. CDR3 protein: CASSIGEGQGLNTEAFF. The CDR3 bases are TGTGCCAGTAGTATAGGGGAGGGACAGGGCCTGAACACTGAAGCTTTCTTT.

The chain carries TRBV9 and TRBJ2-5, with 9 nucleotides matching TRBD2. The CDR3 has 15 amino acids. Germline values: CDR1 SGDLS, CDR2 YYNGEE. Unmatched junction bases numbered 3, after V lost 0 bases and J lost 3 bases. CDR3 bases: TGTGCCAGCAGCGTAGCCCCTAGCGGGGAAGAGACCCAGTACTTC. Its translation is CASSVAPSGEETQYF.

This chain links TRBV7-3 with TRBJ2-1; 7 nucleotides match TRBD2. This CDR3 has 16 residues. Per germline, CDR1 SGHTA and CDR2 FQGTGA. The ends lost 2 bases at V and 7 bases at J; junction bases unmatched: 11. In DNA form, the CDR3 reads TGTGCCAGCAGCTTAGAGGTGGGAGGGCCGGAAAATGAGCAGTTCTTC. Protein sequence: CASSLEVGGPENEQFF. The full variable domain, completed using reference TRBV7-3 and TRBJ2-1, is GAGVSQTPSNKVTEKGKYVELRCDPISGHTALYWYRQSLGQGPEFLIYFQGTGAADDSGLPNDRFFAVRPEGSVSTLKIQRTERGDSAVYLCASSLEVGGPENEQFFGPGTRLTVL.

J is TRBJ2-1 and V is TRBV11-3; TRBD2 matches at 9 bases. Germline CDR1 is SGHNT and CDR2 is YENEEA. The CDR3 is 14 amino acids. V lost 1 base, J lost 9 bases, and 4 bases stayed unmatched. CDR3 sequence (DNA): TGTGCCAGCAGCTTAGTTACAGCGGGGGGTGAGCAGTTCTTC. Translated: CASSLVTAGGEQFF.

V usage is TRBV4-3 and J usage is TRBJ1-4; no firm D call. Germline V CDR1 and CDR2: LGHNA, YSLEER. CDR3 size: 17 residues. V was clipped by 3 bases and J by 0 bases, with 14 bases between them. The CDR3 is CASSQGNLFATNEKLFF. The CDR3 DNA follows: TGCGCCAGCAGCCAGGGGAACCTGTTCGCAACTAATGAAAAACTGTTTTTT.

The genes are TRBV15 and TRBJ1-4; D uncertain. The V and J ends lost 0 bases and 8 bases respectively, with 4 bases between them. Germline CDR1 and CDR2: LNHNV and YYDKDF (reference sequence). There are 12 residues in the CDR3. The CDR3 coding sequence is TGTGCCACCAGCAGAGAGCGGGAAAAACTGTTTTTT. Translating it yields CATSREREKLFF.